Listed below are T cell receptor beta chains from one sample, sequenced in a study of blood T cells in healthy people across ages. TCRdb itself ran the 5' RACE reads through MiXCR, one entry per CDR3 protein. The table shows roughly 1.5 million distinct CDR3 sequences, with roughly two fifths occurring only once. Sequencing input: blood. The receptors come from a woman aged 18 to 35 in good health. CDR3s include the opening cysteine and the closing phenylalanine or tryptophan. D genes are given only for firm matches. Clone size, where shown, is once, few, many, or a class for clones that have expanded.

clone_size d_call j_call cdr3_length v_call cdr3_aa cdr3_nt
NA NA TRBJ1-4 14 TRBV10-3 CAISETDLDEKLFF TGTGCCATCAGTGAGACTGACTTGGATGAAAAACTGTTTTTT
NA TRBD1 TRBJ1-5 15 TRBV7-2 CASSTAGTGVQPQHF TGTGCCAGCAGCACCGCCGGGACAGGGGTTCAGCCCCAGCATTTT
NA NA TRBJ2-7 17 TRBV9 CASSVGRGRNSVYEQYF TGTGCCAGCAGCGTGGGCAGGGGACGGAACTCCGTCTACGAGCAGTACTTC
NA NA TRBJ2-1 11 TRBV12-3/TRBV12-4 CASSFGRGEFF TGTGCCAGCAGTTTTGGTAGGGGGGAGTTCTTC
few NA TRBJ2-7 14 TRBV12-3/TRBV12-4 CASTLRGTSYEQYF TGTGCCAGCACCCTCCGGGGGACCTCCTACGAGCAGTACTTC
few TRBD1 TRBJ2-7 15 TRBV9 CASSVDGTGTYEQYF TGTGCCAGCAGCGTAGACGGGACAGGGACCTACGAGCAGTACTTC
few NA TRBJ2-4 12 TRBV7-9 CASSFAGREQYF TGTGCCAGCAGCTTTGCAGGGCGAGAGCAGTACTTC
once NA TRBJ2-1 13 TRBV4-3 CASSQGKRRRQFF TGCGCCAGCAGCCAAGGAAAAAGACGACGGCAGTTCTTC
few TRBD1 TRBJ1-3 19 TRBV28 CASRIGTGAQGLSGNTIYF TGTGCCAGCAGGATTGGGACAGGGGCTCAAGGCCTCTCTGGAAACACCATATATTTT
NA NA TRBJ2-1 15 TRBV9 CASSSPPGEMDGQFF TGTGCCAGCAGCTCCCCCCCGGGAGAAATGGATGGGCAGTTCTTC
few TRBD2 TRBJ2-1 15 TRBV20-1 CSASPTSGINNEQFF TGCAGTGCTAGCCCGACTAGCGGAATAAACAATGAGCAGTTCTTC
few NA TRBJ1-2 15 TRBV7-2 CASSLNLDEIYGYTF TGTGCCAGCAGCTTAAATCTGGACGAGATCTATGGCTACACCTTC
NA TRBD1 TRBJ2-5 15 TRBV20-1 CSAREGQVVEETQYF TGCAGTGCTAGAGAGGGACAGGTAGTGGAGGAGACCCAGTACTTC
NA NA TRBJ2-1 13 TRBV20-1 CSASLLHYNEQFF TGCAGTGCTAGCCTTCTACACTACAATGAGCAGTTCTTC
NA NA TRBJ1-1 16 TRBV10-3 CAAIEGGGPGNTEAFF TGTGCCGCCATTGAGGGAGGGGGACCAGGGAACACTGAAGCTTTCTTT
few NA TRBJ2-1 13 TRBV9 CASGRGGQNEQFF TGTGCCAGCGGGAGGGGGGGGCAAAATGAGCAGTTCTTC
NA NA TRBJ2-7 14 TRBV27 CASSLCGTDHEQYF TGTGCCAGCAGTTTATGTGGGACCGACCACGAGCAGTACTTC
NA NA TRBJ2-5 13 TRBV25-1 CASSEYRGNKQYF TGTGCCAGCAGTGAATACAGGGGAAATAAGCAGTACTTC
NA TRBD2 TRBJ2-7 15 TRBV4-1 CASSQARAGDYEQYF TGCGCCAGCAGCCAAGCACGAGCGGGAGACTATGAGCAGTACTTC
NA NA TRBJ1-6 12 TRBV20-1 CSAREGPTALHF TGCAGTGCTAGAGAGGGACCAACGGCCCTCCACTTT
NA NA TRBJ2-2 15 TRBV27 CASSSQGRNTGELFF TGTGCCAGCAGTTCGCAGGGACGGAACACCGGGGAGCTGTTTTTT
NA NA TRBJ2-5 12 TRBV29-1 CSVEPGAETQYF TGCAGCGTTGAACCGGGAGCAGAGACCCAGTACTTC
few TRBD2 TRBJ2-1 15 TRBV20-1 CSARDRLAGVGEQFF TGCAGTGCTAGAGATCGGCTAGCGGGAGTGGGTGAGCAGTTCTTC
many NA TRBJ2-3 15 TRBV4-1 CASSQEARSTDTQYF TGCGCCAGCAGCCAAGAAGCCAGGTCCACAGATACGCAGTATTTT
NA TRBD2 TRBJ2-7 16 TRBV5-1 CASSTGTSGGLSAQYF TGCGCCAGCAGCACGGGGACTAGCGGGGGTCTCTCGGCCCAGTACTTC
few TRBD2 TRBJ2-3 15 TRBV20-1 CSARTSGGNTDTQYF TGCAGTGCCAGGACTAGCGGGGGAAACACAGATACGCAGTATTTT
few TRBD1 TRBJ2-7 15 TRBV9 CASSVVETGVTEQYF TGTGCCAGCAGCGTAGTGGAGACAGGGGTTACCGAGCAGTACTTC
few TRBD2 TRBJ2-1 16 TRBV27 CASWGVAGEKHNEQFF TGTGCCAGCTGGGGTGTGGCGGGAGAGAAGCACAATGAGCAGTTCTTC
NA NA TRBJ1-1 15 TRBV29-1 CSVFDRRVGNTEAFF TGCAGCGTTTTCGACCGTCGGGTGGGGAACACTGAAGCTTTCTTT
few NA TRBJ2-6 15 TRBV7-8 CASSRERIKPNVLTF TGTGCCAGCAGCCGGGAGCGGATTAAACCCAACGTCCTGACTTTC
NA TRBD2 TRBJ2-1 16 TRBV7-9 CASSPLERESYNEQFF TGTGCCAGCAGCCCTTTGGAGCGGGAATCCTACAATGAGCAGTTCTTC
NA NA TRBJ1-2 12 TRBV28 CASSFGGYGYIF TGTGCCAGCAGTTTTGGGGGGTATGGCTACATCTTC
NA NA TRBJ1-1 16 TRBV7-8 CASSSWSQIAGTEAFF TGTGCCAGCAGCTCATGGTCGCAAATTGCGGGCACTGAAGCTTTCTTT
NA NA TRBJ2-5 13 TRBV12-3/TRBV12-4 CAIQGRGRTTQYF TGTGCCATCCAGGGGAGGGGCAGAACGACCCAGTACTTC
NA TRBD2 TRBJ2-7 15 TRBV6-2/TRBV6-3 CASSQTSGGFDEQYF TGTGCCAGCAGTCAAACTAGCGGGGGTTTCGACGAGCAGTACTTC
NA TRBD1 TRBJ2-7 13 TRBV29-1 CSVPGTGAYEQYF TGCAGCGTTCCCGGGACAGGAGCCTACGAGCAGTACTTC
NA NA TRBJ1-2 15 TRBV6-5 CASSYSRGARRGYTF TGTGCCAGCAGTTACTCGCGGGGGGCGCGGAGGGGCTACACCTTC
NA TRBD1 TRBJ2-6 17 TRBV6-5 CASNYSGTGSGANVLTF TGTGCCAGCAATTACTCCGGGACAGGCTCTGGGGCCAACGTCCTGACTTTC
NA TRBD2 TRBJ2-7 15 TRBV9 CASSASSGPTYEQYF TGTGCCAGCAGCGCCTCTAGCGGTCCAACCTACGAGCAGTACTTC
NA NA TRBJ1-1 15 TRBV6-5 CASSYSNRMNTEAFF TGTGCCAGCAGTTACTCGAACAGGATGAACACTGAAGCTTTCTTT
NA NA TRBJ2-1 15 TRBV7-8 CASTQAGGTYNEQFF TGTGCCAGCACCCAGGCTGGGGGAACCTACAATGAGCAGTTCTTC
NA NA TRBJ2-7 13 TRBV4-1 CASGTGLTGEQYF TGCGCCAGCGGAACGGGACTTACGGGCGAGCAGTACTTC
NA TRBD1 TRBJ2-2 14 TRBV7-9 CASREYRGPGELFF TGTGCCAGCAGAGAATACAGGGGTCCCGGGGAGCTGTTTTTT
once NA TRBJ1-4 16 TRBV27 CASRGDGIGLNEKLFF TGTGCCAGCAGGGGGGACGGAATAGGCCTTAATGAAAAACTGTTTTTT
few NA TRBJ2-1 12 TRBV6-2/TRBV6-3 CASSYKSNEQFF TGTGCCAGCAGTTACAAGAGCAATGAGCAGTTCTTC
NA NA TRBJ2-5 13 TRBV20-1 CSPDGDIQETQYF TGCAGTCCAGACGGGGATATCCAAGAGACCCAGTACTTC
NA TRBD1 TRBJ1-2 15 TRBV7-9 CASSLEQGDPYGYTF TGTGCCAGCAGCTTAGAACAGGGGGATCCCTATGGCTACACCTTC
once NA TRBJ2-7 14 TRBV5-1 CASSFTGNVYEQYF TGCGCCAGCAGCTTTACAGGGAACGTCTACGAGCAGTACTTC
NA NA TRBJ2-1 9 TRBV7-9 CASSREQFF TGTGCCAGCAGCCGCGAGCAGTTCTTC
NA TRBD2 TRBJ2-1 14 TRBV7-2 CASSTSGGRGEQFF TGTGCCAGCAGCACTAGCGGGGGCCGCGGGGAGCAGTTCTTC
NA NA TRBJ2-4 13 TRBV4-1 CASSPDWQESQYF TGCGCCAGCAGCCCGGACTGGCAAGAGTCCCAGTACTTC
once NA TRBJ2-1 15 TRBV28 CASSLTGGHYNEQFF TGTGCCAGCAGTTTGACGGGGGGCCACTACAATGAGCAGTTCTTC
many TRBD1 TRBJ1-2 13 TRBV4-3 CASSKTGGYGYTF TGTGCCAGCAGTAAAACAGGGGGCTATGGCTACACCTTC
NA NA TRBJ1-5 16 TRBV29-1 CSVEDLQGYSNQPQHF TGCAGCGTTGAAGATCTTCAGGGCTATAGCAATCAGCCCCAGCATTTT
NA TRBD2 TRBJ2-5 18 TRBV7-2 CASSSLRSSGRHQETQYF TGTGCCAGCAGCTCGCTCAGGTCTAGCGGCCGCCACCAAGAGACCCAGTACTTC
NA NA TRBJ1-2 12 TRBV20-1 CSAGLGFPGYTF TGCAGTGCTGGACTGGGCTTCCCCGGCTACACCTTC
NA TRBD1 TRBJ1-6 15 TRBV15 CATSSRTGPNSPLHF TGTGCCACCAGCAGCAGGACAGGGCCTAATTCACCCCTCCACTTT